Listed below are T cell receptor beta chains from one sample, sequenced in a study of blood T cell repertoires in COVID-19. Using immunoSEQ multiplex PCR, the repertoire was profiled, and TCRdb retains in-frame clones only, with some absent. The sample shows over 450,000 clones, approximately 88% of them seen only once. Sequencing was carried out using peripheral blood. These receptors all come from a woman between 45 and 65 years old with COVID-19, enrolled during active disease. The CDR3 runs from the conserved cysteine through the conserved F or W. D genes are given only for firm matches. Size is omitted from some rows. Given values are once, few, many or a class for expanded clones.

v_gene	j_gene	d_gene	abundance	len	CDR3aa	CDR3nt
TRBV5-1	TRBJ1-1	TRBD1	.	15	CASSLGDRSNTEAFF	TGCGCCAGCAGCTTGGGGGACAGATCAAACACTGAAGCTTTCTTT
TRBV9	TRBJ1-6	.	.	14	CASSAGMANSPLHF	TGTGCCAGCAGCGCAGGGATGGCCAATTCACCCCTCCACTTT
TRBV3-1/TRBV3-2	TRBJ2-1	.	.	17	CASSRGTGSGSYNEQFF	TGTGCCAGCAGCCGGGGCACAGGTAGTGGGTCCTACAATGAGCAGTTCTTC
TRBV24-1	TRBJ1-2	TRBD1	once	14	CATSDWDRAGGYTF	TGTGCCACCAGTGACTGGGACAGGGCCGGTGGCTACACCTTC
TRBV3-1/TRBV3-2	TRBJ2-1	TRBD1	.	15	CASSPPGQGNYEQFF	TGTGCCAGCAGCCCTCCGGGACAGGGTAATTATGAGCAGTTCTTC
TRBV7-3	TRBJ1-1	TRBD1	.	15	CASSRQGAQNTEAFF	TGTGCCAGCAGCCGACAGGGGGCTCAGAACACTGAAGCTTTCTTT
TRBV5-1	TRBJ2-2	.	.	15	CASSTTSGVDGELFF	TGCGCCAGCAGCACGACGTCAGGGGTGGACGGGGAGCTGTTTTTT
TRBV7-2	TRBJ2-7	TRBD1	.	15	CASSLPRDRNFEQYF	TGTGCCAGCAGCTTACCCCGGGACAGGAATTTCGAGCAGTACTTC
TRBV10-3	TRBJ1-1	TRBD1	few	14	CAIRATGEDTEAFF	TGTGCCATCAGGGCTACAGGGGAAGACACTGAAGCTTTCTTT
TRBV18	TRBJ1-5	.	.	14	CASSPQTEGQPQHF	TGTGCCAGCTCACCACAAACAGAGGGTCAGCCCCAGCATTTT
TRBV27	TRBJ1-4	TRBD1	.	15	CASSGWTGVRKKLFF	TGTGCCAGCAGTGGATGGACAGGGGTTAGGAAAAAACTGTTTTTT
TRBV11-2	TRBJ1-3	.	once	14	CASRTDLSGNTIYF	TGTGCCAGCAGGACAGACCTCTCTGGAAACACCATATATTTT
TRBV19	TRBJ2-1	.	.	16	CASRTSWGGVYNEQFF	TGTGCCAGTCGGACCTCATGGGGGGGCGTCTACAATGAGCAGTTCTTC
TRBV7-9	TRBJ2-1	TRBD2	.	17	CASSLAVAGIFYNEQFF	TGTGCCAGCAGCTTAGCAGTAGCGGGGATCTTCTACAATGAGCAGTTCTTC
TRBV25-1	TRBJ2-1	.	.	17	CASSEYYPGQLMHEQFF	TGTGCCAGCAGTGAATATTATCCGGGACAATTAATGCATGAGCAGTTCTTC
TRBV5-1	TRBJ1-3	TRBD1	.	16	CASSLAPTGFGNTIYF	TGCGCCAGCAGCTTGGCCCCGACAGGGTTCGGAAACACCATATATTTT